This TCR beta chain was obtained from a study of spatial heterogeneity in lung cancer. General study points: Resection blood, more than follow-up blood, showed ubiquitous expanded tumor TCRs.

Time point denoted: blood at routine non-recurrence follow-up after resection. TCRdb re-called the 5' RACE reads with MiXCR, one entry per CDR3 protein. The sample has over 95,000 distinct CDR3 sequences, about 10% seen once. Germline V CDR1 and CDR2: SEHNR, FQNEAQ (reference sequence). The CDR3 contains 16 residues. With 1 base clipped from V and 5 bases from J, the junction kept 6 bases outside the gene matches. A remark on this clonotype: What it binds is not known.

The sequencing used PBMCs, collected at follow-up. The chain links TRBV7-9 to TRBJ2-5; 11 bases line up with TRBD2. This clonotype originated in a female donor with early-stage non-small cell lung cancer. The CDR3 spells CASSLEGLAAWETQYF. The CDR3 nucleotides are TGTGCCAGCAGCTTAGAGGGACTAGCGGCCTGGGAGACCCAGTACTTC.